This record concerns one TCR beta chain sequence. The antigen remains unidentified. PCR involved 60 Vbeta and 13 Jbeta primers. Assay used: immunoSEQ multiplex PCR; TCRdb lists only in-frame clones, some missing. The table includes 110,000 or so clones, 60% to 85% detected once. Trimming took 3 bases from V and 2 from J; bases not matched to a gene: 2. Per germline, CDR1 MNHEY and CDR2 SMNVEV (reference sequence). The CDR3 totals 14 residues. This sample was included in a study of cytomegalovirus exposure and HLA in healthy donors. Study findings and constraints: There were a few CMV-associated chains whose specificity for CMV antigens was confirmed in vitro. CMV serostatus was the only recorded immune exposure for donors. Later analysis showed most CMV-associated TCR beta chains appearing HLA-restricted. An analysis done earlier found most TCR beta V segments productive about 90% or about 30% of the time.

The TCR comes from a man aged 50 to 59 in good health and CMV-seropositive. The sample was PBMCs. This sequence joins TRBV27 and TRBJ2-7; 9 bases agree with TRBD2. CDR3 region: CASSFPSGTYEQYF. The CDR3 DNA follows: TGTGCCAGCAGTTTTCCTAGCGGGACCTACGAGCAGTACTTC.